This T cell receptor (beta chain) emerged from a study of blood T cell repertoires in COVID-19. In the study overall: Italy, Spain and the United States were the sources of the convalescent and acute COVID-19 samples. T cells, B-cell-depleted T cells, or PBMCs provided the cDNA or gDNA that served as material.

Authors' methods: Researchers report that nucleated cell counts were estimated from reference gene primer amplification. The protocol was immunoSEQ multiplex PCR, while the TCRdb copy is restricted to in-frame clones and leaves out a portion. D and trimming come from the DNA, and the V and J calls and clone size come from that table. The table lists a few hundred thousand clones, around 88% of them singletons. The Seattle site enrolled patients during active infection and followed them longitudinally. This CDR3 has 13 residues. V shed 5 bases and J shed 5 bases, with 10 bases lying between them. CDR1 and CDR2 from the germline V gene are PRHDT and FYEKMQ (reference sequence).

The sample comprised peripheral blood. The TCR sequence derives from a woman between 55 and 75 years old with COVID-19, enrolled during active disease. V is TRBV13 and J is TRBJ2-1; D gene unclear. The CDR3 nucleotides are TGTGCCAGCAGCCCCGAGATTAACAATGAGCAGTTCTTC. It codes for CASSPEINNEQFF.